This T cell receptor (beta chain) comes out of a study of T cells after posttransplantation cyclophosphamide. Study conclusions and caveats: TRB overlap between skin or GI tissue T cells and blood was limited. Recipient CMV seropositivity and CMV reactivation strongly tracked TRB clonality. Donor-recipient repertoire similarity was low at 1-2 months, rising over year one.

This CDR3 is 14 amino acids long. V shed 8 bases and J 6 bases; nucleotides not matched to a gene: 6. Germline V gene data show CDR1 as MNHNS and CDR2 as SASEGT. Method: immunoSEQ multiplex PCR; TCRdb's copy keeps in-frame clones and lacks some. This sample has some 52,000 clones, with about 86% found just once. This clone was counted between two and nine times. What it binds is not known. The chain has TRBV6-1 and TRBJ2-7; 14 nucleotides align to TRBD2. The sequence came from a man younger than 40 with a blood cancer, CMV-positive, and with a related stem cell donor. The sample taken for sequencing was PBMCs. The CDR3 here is CASRGLAGDIEQYF. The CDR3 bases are TGTGCCAGCCGGGGACTAGCGGGAGATATCGAGCAGTACTTC.